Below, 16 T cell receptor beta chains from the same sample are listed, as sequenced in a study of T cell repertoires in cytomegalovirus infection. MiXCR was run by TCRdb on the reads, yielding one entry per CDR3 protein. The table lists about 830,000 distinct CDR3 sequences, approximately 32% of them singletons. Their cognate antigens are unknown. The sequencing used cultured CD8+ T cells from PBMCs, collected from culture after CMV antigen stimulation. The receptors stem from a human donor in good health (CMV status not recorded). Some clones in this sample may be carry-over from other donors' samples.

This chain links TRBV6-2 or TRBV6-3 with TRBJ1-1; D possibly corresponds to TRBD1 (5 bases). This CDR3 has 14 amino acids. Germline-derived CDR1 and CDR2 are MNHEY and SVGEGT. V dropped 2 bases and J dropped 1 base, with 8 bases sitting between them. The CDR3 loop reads CASSYGHTNTEAFF. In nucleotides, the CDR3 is TGTGCCAGCAGTTACGGACACACGAACACTGAAGCTTTCTTT.

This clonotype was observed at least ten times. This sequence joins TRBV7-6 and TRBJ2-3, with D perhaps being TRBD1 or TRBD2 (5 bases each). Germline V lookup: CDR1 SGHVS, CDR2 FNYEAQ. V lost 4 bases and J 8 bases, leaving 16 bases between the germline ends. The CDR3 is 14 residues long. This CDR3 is CASSWRSRDPTQYF. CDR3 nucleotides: TGTGCCAGCAGCTGGAGGTCCCGGGACCCTACGCAGTATTTT.

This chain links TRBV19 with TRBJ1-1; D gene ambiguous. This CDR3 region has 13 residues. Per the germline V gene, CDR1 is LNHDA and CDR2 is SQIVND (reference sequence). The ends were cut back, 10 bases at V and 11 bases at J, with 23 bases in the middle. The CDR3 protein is CATESEGYPSAFF. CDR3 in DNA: TGTGCCACCGAAAGCGAAGGGTACCCCTCGGCTTTCTTT.

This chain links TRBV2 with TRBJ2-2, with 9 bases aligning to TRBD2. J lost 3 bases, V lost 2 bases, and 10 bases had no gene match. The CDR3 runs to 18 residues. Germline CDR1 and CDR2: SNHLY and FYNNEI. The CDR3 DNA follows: TGTGCCAGCAGTGAAAGAGTAGCGGGGGAACCACACACCGGGGAGCTGTTTTTT. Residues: CASSERVAGEPHTGELFF.

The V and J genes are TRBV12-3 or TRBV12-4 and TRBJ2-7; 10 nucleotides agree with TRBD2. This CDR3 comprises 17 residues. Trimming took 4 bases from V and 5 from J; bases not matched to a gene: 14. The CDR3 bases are TGTGCCAGCAGTTCCTTGGGTCTTACTAGCGGGGCTCACGAGCAGTACTTC. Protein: CASSSLGLTSGAHEQYF.

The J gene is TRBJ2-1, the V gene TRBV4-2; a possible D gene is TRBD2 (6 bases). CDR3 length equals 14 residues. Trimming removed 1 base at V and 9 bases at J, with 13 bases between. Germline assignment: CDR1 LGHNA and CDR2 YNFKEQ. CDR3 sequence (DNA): TGTGCCAGCAGCCAAGGGACTATGGCTGGTGAGCAGTTCTTC. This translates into CASSQGTMAGEQFF.

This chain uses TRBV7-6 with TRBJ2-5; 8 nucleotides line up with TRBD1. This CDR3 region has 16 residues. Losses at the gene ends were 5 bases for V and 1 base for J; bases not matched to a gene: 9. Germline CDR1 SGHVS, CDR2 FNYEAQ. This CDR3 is CASSELGDRFQETQYF. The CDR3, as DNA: TGTGCCAGCAGCGAACTGGGGGACAGGTTCCAAGAGACCCAGTACTTC.

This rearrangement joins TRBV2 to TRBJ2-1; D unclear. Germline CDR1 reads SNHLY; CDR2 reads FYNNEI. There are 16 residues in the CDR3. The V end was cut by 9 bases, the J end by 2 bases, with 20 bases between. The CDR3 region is CASPFGVGNTYNEQFF. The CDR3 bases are TGTGCCAGTCCGTTTGGGGTCGGCAATACCTACAATGAGCAGTTCTTC.

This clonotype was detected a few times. CDR3 nucleotides: TGTGCCAGCAGTGTTTACAGGAAGGAAGGCGAGCAGTACTTC. This translates into CASSVYRKEGEQYF. The genes are TRBV12-3 or TRBV12-4 and TRBJ2-7; D possibly corresponds to TRBD1 (5 bases). Trimming took off 5 bases at V and 6 bases at J, with 17 bases between the two ends. This CDR3 is 14 amino acids long.

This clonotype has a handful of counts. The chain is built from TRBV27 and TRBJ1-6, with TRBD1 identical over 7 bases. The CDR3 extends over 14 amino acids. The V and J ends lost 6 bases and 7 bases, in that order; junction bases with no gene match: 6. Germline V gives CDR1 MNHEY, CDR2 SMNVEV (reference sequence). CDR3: CASSPGQANSPLHF. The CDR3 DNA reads TGTGCCAGCAGCCCTGGACAGGCGAATTCACCCCTCCACTTT.

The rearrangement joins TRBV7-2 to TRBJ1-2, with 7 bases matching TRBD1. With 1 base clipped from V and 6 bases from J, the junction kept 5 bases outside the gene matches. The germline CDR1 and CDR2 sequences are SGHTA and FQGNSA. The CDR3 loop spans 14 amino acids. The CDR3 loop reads CASSLGGTENGYTF. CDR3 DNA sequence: TGTGCCAGCAGCTTAGGTGGGACAGAGAATGGCTACACCTTC.

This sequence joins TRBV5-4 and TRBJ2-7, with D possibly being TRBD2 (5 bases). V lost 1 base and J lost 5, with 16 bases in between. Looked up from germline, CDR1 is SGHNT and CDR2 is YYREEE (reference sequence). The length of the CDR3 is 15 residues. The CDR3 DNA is TGTGCCAGCAGCTTGAAGAGGGAAACTATCGACGAGCAGTACGTC. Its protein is CASSLKRETIDEQYV.

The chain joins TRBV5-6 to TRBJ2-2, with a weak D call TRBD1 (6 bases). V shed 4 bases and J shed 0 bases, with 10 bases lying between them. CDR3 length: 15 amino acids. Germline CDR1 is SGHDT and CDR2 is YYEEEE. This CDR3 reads CASSQDSSNTGELFF. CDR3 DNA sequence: TGTGCCAGCAGCCAGGACAGTTCGAACACCGGGGAGCTGTTTTTT.

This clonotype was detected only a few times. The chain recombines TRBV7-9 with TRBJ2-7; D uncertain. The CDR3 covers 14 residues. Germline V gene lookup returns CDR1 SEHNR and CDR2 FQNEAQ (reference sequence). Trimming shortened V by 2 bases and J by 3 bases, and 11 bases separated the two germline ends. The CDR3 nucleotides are TGTGCCAGCAGCTTACTCGGACCTATCTACGAGCAGTACTTC. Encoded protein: CASSLLGPIYEQYF.

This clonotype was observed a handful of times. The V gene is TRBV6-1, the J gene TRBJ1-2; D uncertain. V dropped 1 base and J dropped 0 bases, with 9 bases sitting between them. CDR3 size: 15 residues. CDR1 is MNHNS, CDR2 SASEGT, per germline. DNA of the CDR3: TGTGCCAGCAGTGAAGTTGGAATCGCTAACTATGGCTACACCTTC. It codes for CASSEVGIANYGYTF.

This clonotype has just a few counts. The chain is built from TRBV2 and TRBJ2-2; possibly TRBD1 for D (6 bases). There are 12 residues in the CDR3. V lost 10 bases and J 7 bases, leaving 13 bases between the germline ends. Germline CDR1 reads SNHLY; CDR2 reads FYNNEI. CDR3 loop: CAIEQGIGELFF. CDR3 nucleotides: TGTGCCATAGAACAGGGCATCGGGGAGCTGTTTTTT.